Below are 14 T cell receptor beta chains sequenced from a single sample in a study of cytomegalovirus exposure and HLA in healthy donors. With 60 Vbeta and 13 Jbeta primers, the PCR was carried out. The repertoire was sequenced with immunoSEQ multiplex PCR; TCRdb's copy has only in-frame clones and lacks some. The table records under 150,000 clones, about four fifths of them present only once. Sequencing used PBMCs. The receptors derive from a man aged 30 to 39 in good health and CMV-seropositive.

The V and J genes are TRBV11-3 and TRBJ2-7; tentatively, D is TRBD1 (6 bases). CDR3 length: 15 amino acids. Germline V CDR1 and CDR2: SGHNT, YENEEA. V was shortened by 3 bases and J by 6 bases, with 18 bases between the two germline ends. In DNA form, the CDR3 reads TGTGCCAGCAGCTTCGGGACACCCACTGTGGGCGAGCAGTACTTC. Translation gives CASSFGTPTVGEQYF. Full variable domain (remainder filled in from reference TRBV11-3 and TRBJ2-7): EAGVVQSPRYKIIEKKQPVAFWCNPISGHNTLYWYLQNLGQGPELLIRYENEEAVDDSQLPKDRFSAERLKGVDSTLKIQPAELGDSAVYLCASSFGTPTVGEQYFGPGTRLTVT.

The rearrangement links TRBV30 to TRBJ1-6; possibly TRBD1 for D (5 bases). The CDR3 length is 14 residues. The germline V gene has CDR1 GTSNPN and CDR2 SVGIG (reference sequence). Deletions cut 0 bases from V and 10 bases from J, with 13 bases between. The CDR3 nucleotides read TGTGCCTGGAGTGTTTTCGGGGGTGGGTCACCCCTCCACTTT. Amino acid sequence: CAWSVFGGGSPLHF.

The chain uses TRBV6-5 and TRBJ1-6; 7 bases map to TRBD1. The CDR3 has 15 residues. Trimming removed 6 bases from V and 8 bases from J; junction bases left unmatched: 10. CDR1 is MNHEY, CDR2 SVGAGI, per germline. The CDR3 loop reads CASRFLDRADSPLHF. For the CDR3, the DNA is TGTGCCAGCAGATTCCTTGACAGGGCAGATTCACCCCTCCACTTT.

Worth noting for this clone: At one end the junction does not follow the germline gene, possibly because of a read error. This chain connects TRBV11-3 to TRBJ2-6, with D perhaps TRBD1 (5 bases). From germline, CDR1 is SGHNT and CDR2 YENEEA. The CDR3 is 15 residues long. CDR3 region: CASSLEASGANGLTF. CDR3 bases: TGTGCCAGCAGCTTAGAGGCGTCTGGGGCCAACGGCCTGACTTTC.

V gene TRBV11-2 combines with J gene TRBJ2-2; perhaps TRBD1 as D (6 bases). V lost 3 bases, J lost 0 bases, and 17 bases lay in between. CDR1 and CDR2 from the germline V gene are SGHAT and FQNNGV. CDR3 length: 18 residues. The CDR3 nucleotides are TGTGCCAGCAGCTTCGGACAGCGATCCACCTCGAACACCGGGGAGCTGTTTTTT. It encodes CASSFGQRSTSNTGELFF.

The V call is TRBV18, the J call TRBJ2-5, with 9 bases fitting TRBD1. This CDR3 spans 15 amino acids. The germline V gene encodes CDR1 KGHSH and CDR2 LQKENI. V trimming: 3 bases; J trimming: 2 bases; junction bases outside the gene matches: 4. CDR3: CASSPGGTGQETQYF. CDR3 DNA sequence: TGTGCCAGCTCACCTGGAGGGACAGGGCAAGAGACCCAGTACTTC.

The chain employs TRBV18 and TRBJ2-3; D is unclear. Between the trimmed V and J ends, which lost 2 bases and 0 bases, there was a span of 3 bases. Germline V gene data show CDR1 as KGHSH and CDR2 as LQKENI. The CDR3 has 13 amino acids. The CDR3 nucleotides read TGTGCCAGCTCACCAATAAGCACAGATACGCAGTATTTT. As protein: CASSPISTDTQYF. The full variable domain, completed using reference TRBV18 and TRBJ2-3, is NAGVMQNPRHLVRRRGQEARLRCSPMKGHSHVYWYRQLPEEGLKFMVYLQKENIIDESGMPKERFSAEFPKEGPSILRIQQVVRGDSAAYFCASSPISTDTQYFGPGTRLTVL.

V gene TRBV7-9 combines with J gene TRBJ1-4; D is unclear. Deletions cut 5 bases from V and 7 bases from J, with 11 bases between. Germline-derived CDR1 and CDR2 are SEHNR and FQNEAQ (reference sequence). This CDR3 is 13 amino acids long. The CDR3 DNA reads as TGTGCCAGCAGCGCTCAACAGCCTGAAAAACTGTTTTTT. Its protein is CASSAQQPEKLFF.

The chain recombines TRBV5-1 with TRBJ1-1, with 10 bases lining up with TRBD1. V shed 4 bases and J 3 bases; nucleotides not matched to a gene: 9. Germline V gene sequence: CDR1 SGHRS, CDR2 YFSETQ. There are 16 residues in the CDR3. The CDR3 DNA sequence: TGCGCCAGCAGCCAAGCCGGGACAGGGGCTCACACTGAAGCTTTCTTT. Its protein is CASSQAGTGAHTEAFF.

This rearrangement joins TRBV7-9 to TRBJ2-1; D is perhaps TRBD1 (5 bases). V was cut by 1 base and J by 8 bases, with 18 bases left in between. Germline loops: CDR1 SEHNR, CDR2 FQNEAQ (reference sequence). The CDR3 sequence is 16 residues long. CDR3 in DNA: TGTGCCAGCAGCTTAGGGTTGAGTCAAGGGGCGGATGAGCAGTTCTTC. It translates to CASSLGLSQGADEQFF.

V usage is TRBV9 and J usage is TRBJ2-7; the D gene is possibly TRBD2 (5 bases). The CDR3 is 14 residues long. V was cut by 3 bases and J by 2 bases, with 12 bases left in between. Germline V gene data show CDR1 as SGDLS and CDR2 as YYNGEE. The CDR3 spells CASSASGRTYEQYF. CDR3 sequence (DNA): TGTGCCAGCAGCGCCAGCGGAAGAACCTACGAGCAGTACTTC.

This chain uses TRBV7-2 with TRBJ1-1; D is perhaps TRBD1 (5 bases). This CDR3 is 13 amino acids long. Germline CDR1 is SGHTA and CDR2 is FQGNSA. V gave up 3 bases and J gave up 0 bases, with 5 bases separating them. The CDR3 sequence: CASSLTVNTEAFF. For the CDR3, the DNA is TGTGCCAGCAGCTTGACAGTGAACACTGAAGCTTTCTTT.

The CDR3 DNA follows: TGCGCCAGCAGCTTTCGACAGGGACCCTACAATGAGCAGTTCTTC. As protein: CASSFRQGPYNEQFF. The chain uses TRBV5-1 and TRBJ2-1; 7 bases align to TRBD1. The CDR3 covers 15 residues. Germline V gene sequence: CDR1 SGHRS, CDR2 YFSETQ. Unmatched junction bases numbered 4, after V lost 2 bases and J lost 2 bases.

The chain combines TRBV27 with TRBJ2-7, with 9 bases identical to TRBD2. Germline assignment: CDR1 MNHEY and CDR2 SMNVEV (reference sequence). The CDR3 is made up of 13 amino acids. V lost 5 bases and J lost 11; bases outside the gene matches: 10. The CDR3 sequence: CASSRGLAGMKYF. The CDR3 bases are TGTGCCAGCAGTCGGGGGCTAGCGGGAATGAAGTACTTC.